The 12 T cell receptor beta chains below all came from one sample that was sequenced in a study of shared clonotypes between healthy human individuals. Here immunoSEQ multiplex PCR was the method, and the copy in TCRdb shows in-frame clones only, minus some. In the table there are over 2,000,000 clones, about 94% of which are singletons. The naive CD8 fraction comprised CD45RO-negative cells positively selected for CCR7 and excluded terminally differentiated effector memory CD45RA+ cells. Sequenced: naive CD8+ T cells from PBMCs. Every receptor here comes from a young man in good health. Some clones in this sample may be carry-over from other donors' samples.

This clone was recorded a few times. The gene calls are TRBV18 and TRBJ1-5, with unresolved D. The V end was cut by 4 bases, the J end by 3 bases, with 10 bases between. This CDR3 comprises 14 residues. CDR1 and CDR2 (germline): KGHSH, LQKENI. CDR3 residues: CASSHDGNNQPQHF. The CDR3 DNA reads TGTGCCAGCTCACACGACGGCAACAATCAGCCCCAGCATTTT.

This clone was observed once. The chain couples TRBV5-6 to TRBJ1-1; D is unclear. Trimming took off 6 bases at V and 3 bases at J, with 24 bases between the two ends. CDR1 is SGHDT and CDR2 is YYEEEE in the germline V gene. The CDR3 loop spans 17 amino acids. CDR3 DNA sequence: TGTGCCAGCACTCTGGGAGGGTTTAGGGAGCAGGACACTGAAGCTTTCTTT. This sequence encodes CASTLGGFREQDTEAFF.

The rearrangement links TRBV30 to TRBJ2-2; 10 nucleotides align to TRBD1. The CDR3 totals 16 residues. Germline assignment: CDR1 GTSNPN and CDR2 SVGIG (reference sequence). Trimming removed 0 bases from V and 4 bases from J; junction bases left unmatched: 5. The CDR3 is CAWSVKGTGVTGELFF. The CDR3 DNA is TGTGCCTGGAGTGTAAAAGGGACAGGGGTCACCGGGGAGCTGTTTTTT.

This clone was picked up a small number of times. V and J are TRBV7-2 and TRBJ1-1; maybe TRBD1 (6 bases). CDR1 and CDR2 from the germline V gene are SGHTA and FQGNSA. This CDR3 region has 12 residues. Trimming pared 5 bases from V and 6 bases from J, leaving 10 bases between. The CDR3 loop reads CASSGTIPEAFF. The CDR3 bases are TGTGCCAGCAGCGGGACAATCCCTGAAGCTTTCTTT.

The chain couples TRBV6-5 to TRBJ2-7; 7 nucleotides align to TRBD1. The trim removed 10 bases at V and 2 bases at J, leaving 8 bases unmatched. Germline V gene sequence: CDR1 MNHEY, CDR2 SVGAGI. The CDR3 covers 13 residues. The CDR3 DNA sequence: TGTGCCATTATCCCGGGACAGACCTACGAGCAGTACTTC. Translation gives CAIIPGQTYEQYF.

V and J are TRBV7-8 and TRBJ1-2, with a tentative D call TRBD1 (6 bases). V lost 2 bases, J lost 8 bases, and 12 bases lay in between. CDR3 length: 13 amino acids. The V gene's germline CDR1 is SGHVS and CDR2 FQNEAQ. The CDR3: CASSLRAGEGYTF. CDR3 coding DNA: TGTGCCAGCAGCTTAAGGGCAGGGGAAGGCTACACCTTC.

This sequence joins TRBV10-1 and TRBJ2-3, with 10 bases identical to TRBD1. Germline-derived CDR1 and CDR2 are WNHNN and SYGVQD (reference sequence). The CDR3 spans 15 residues. J was trimmed by 6 bases and V by 6 bases; bases with no gene match: 9. The CDR3 reads CASSVGTGAEDTQYF. The CDR3 DNA reads as TGCGCCAGCAGCGTCGGGACAGGGGCTGAGGATACGCAGTATTTT.

The chain couples TRBV5-1 to TRBJ1-1; TRBD1 matches at 8 bases. Trimming took 3 bases from V and 6 from J; bases not matched to a gene: 7. In germline, CDR1 is SGHRS, CDR2 YFSETQ. The CDR3 is 14 amino acids. The CDR3 DNA sequence: TGCGCCAGCAGCTCACAAACAGGGGGGCCTGAAGCTTTCTTT. It translates to CASSSQTGGPEAFF.

This clone was picked up one time. The chain links TRBV5-1 to TRBJ2-7; 12 bases match TRBD2. CDR1 and CDR2 from the germline V gene are SGHRS and YFSETQ. This CDR3 comprises 16 residues. Trimming took 4 bases from V and 1 from J; bases not matched to a gene: 6. CDR3 in DNA: TGCGCCAGCAGCAACATTCTAGCGGGAGGGTCCTACGAGCAGTACTTC. Translated, it gives CASSNILAGGSYEQYF.

The chain carries TRBV27 and TRBJ2-1; the match to TRBD2 covers 10 bases. This CDR3 is 15 amino acids long. Germline V gives CDR1 MNHEY, CDR2 SMNVEV (reference sequence). J lost 5 bases, V lost 4 bases, and 5 bases had no gene match. The CDR3 coding sequence is TGTGCCAGCAGTTGGGTAGCGGGAGGTAACAATGAGCAGTTCTTC. Its protein is CASSWVAGGNNEQFF.

The V and J genes are TRBV6-6 and TRBJ2-2, with TRBD1 identical over 7 bases. CDR3 length equals 16 residues. After removal of 2 bases from V and 4 bases from J, the junction contained 7 bases not matched to a gene. The V gene's germline CDR1 is MNHNY and CDR2 SVGAGI (reference sequence). The CDR3 protein is CASSYPPGGGTGELFF. The CDR3 DNA reads as TGTGCCAGCAGTTACCCTCCAGGGGGTGGCACCGGGGAGCTGTTTTTT.

This rearrangement joins TRBV7-9 to TRBJ2-2, with D hard to call. This CDR3 spans 12 amino acids. V gave up 7 bases and J gave up 3 bases, with 6 bases separating them. Germline CDR1 and CDR2: SEHNR and FQNEAQ (reference sequence). Here the CDR3 reads CASTAYTGELFF. The DNA for the CDR3 is TGTGCCAGCACAGCCTACACCGGGGAGCTGTTTTTT.